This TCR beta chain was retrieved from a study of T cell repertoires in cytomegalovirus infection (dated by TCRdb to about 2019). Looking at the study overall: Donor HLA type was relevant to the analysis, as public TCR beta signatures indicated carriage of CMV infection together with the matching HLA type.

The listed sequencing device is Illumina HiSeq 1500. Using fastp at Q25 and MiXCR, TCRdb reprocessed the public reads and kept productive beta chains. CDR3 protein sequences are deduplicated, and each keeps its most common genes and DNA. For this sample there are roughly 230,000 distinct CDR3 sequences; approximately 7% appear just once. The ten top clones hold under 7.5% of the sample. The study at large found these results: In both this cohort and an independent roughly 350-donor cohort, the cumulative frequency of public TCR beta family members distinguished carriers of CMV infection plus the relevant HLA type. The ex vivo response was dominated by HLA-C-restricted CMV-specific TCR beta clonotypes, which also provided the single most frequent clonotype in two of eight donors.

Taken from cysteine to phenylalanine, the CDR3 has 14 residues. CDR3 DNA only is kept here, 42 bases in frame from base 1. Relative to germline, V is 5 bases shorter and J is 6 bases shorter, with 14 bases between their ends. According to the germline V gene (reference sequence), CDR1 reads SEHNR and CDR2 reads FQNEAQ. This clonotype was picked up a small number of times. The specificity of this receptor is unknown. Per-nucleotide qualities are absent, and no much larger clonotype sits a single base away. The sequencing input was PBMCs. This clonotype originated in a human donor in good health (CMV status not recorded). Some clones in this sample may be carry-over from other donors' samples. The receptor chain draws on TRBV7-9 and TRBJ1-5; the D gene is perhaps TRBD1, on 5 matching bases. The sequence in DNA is TGTGCCAGCAGCCGGGGTTGGGGGGTTCAGCCCCAGCATTTT. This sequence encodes CASSRGWGVQPQHF.